This T cell receptor (beta chain) was identified during a study of blood T cell repertoires in COVID-19. Turning to the study itself: PBMCs, B-cell-depleted T cells, or T cells provided the cDNA or gDNA that made up the material.

Authors' analysis steps: Reference gene primers were amplified, and this amplification served to estimate nucleated cell counts. This table comes from immunoSEQ multiplex PCR, and its TCRdb copy is limited to in-frame clones, with some not included. That table supplies the V and J calls and clone size; D and trimming were determined from the DNA. Of 200,000 to 250,000 clones listed, about 86% are singletons. CDR1 is MNHEY and CDR2 is SVGAGI in the germline V gene. V dropped 2 bases and J dropped 1 base, with 9 bases sitting between them. This CDR3 has 15 amino acids. Everyone who took part was 18 to 89 years old, and they came from about two dozen US areas. The study assigned cohorts using participant-reported clinical history.

The genes are TRBV6-5 and TRBJ1-3, with D maybe TRBD1 (5 bases). The receptor was derived from a woman aged 40 to 55 with acute COVID-19. The sample comprised PBMCs or T cells enriched from blood (not recorded which). The CDR3: CASSYQKGSGNTIYF. The CDR3 bases are TGTGCCAGCAGTTACCAGAAGGGGTCTGGAAACACCATATATTTT.